Shown below are 7 T cell receptor beta chains from a single sample sequenced in a study of T cell repertoires in cytomegalovirus infection. Each CDR3 protein is one row after TCRdb ran MiXCR on the reads. Of just under 550,000 distinct CDR3 sequences in the sample, more than 25% were seen once. Sequenced material: PBMCs. The receptor set was obtained from a human donor in good health (CMV status not recorded). Some clones in this sample may be carry-over from other donors' samples.

This clonotype was seen many times. This chain links TRBV7-2 with TRBJ2-2; 7 nucleotides match TRBD2. Per the germline V gene, CDR1 is SGHTA and CDR2 is FQGNSA. CDR3 size: 18 residues. V lost 1 base and J lost 5; bases outside the gene matches: 13. The CDR3 DNA reads TGTGCCAGCAGCTTAGGGTCCGCCCGGACTAGAGGTACCGGGGAGCTGTTTTTT. This sequence encodes CASSLGSARTRGTGELFF.

V usage is TRBV5-4 and J usage is TRBJ2-1; unclear D gene. Trimming cost V 0 bases and J 4 bases, with 8 bases left between them. This CDR3 is 14 amino acids long. The V gene's germline CDR1 is SGHNT and CDR2 YYREEE (reference sequence). The CDR3 bases are TGTGCCAGCAGCTTGGTTTCGAAATACAATGAGCAGTTCTTC. Its translation: CASSLVSKYNEQFF.

The rearrangement uses TRBV2 and TRBJ1-1, with D perhaps TRBD1 (6 bases). V lost 11 bases and J lost 5, with 15 bases in between. Germline CDR1 reads SNHLY; CDR2 reads FYNNEI. This CDR3 is 12 amino acids long. The CDR3 region has the DNA TGTGCCGACAGGCTACGGGGGACTGAAGCTTTCTTT. Its translation is CADRLRGTEAFF.

This clonotype came up many times. The rearrangement links TRBV7-2 to TRBJ2-7; 9 bases match TRBD2. The trim removed 6 bases at V and 7 bases at J, leaving 10 bases unmatched. Germline V gives CDR1 SGHTA, CDR2 FQGNSA. The CDR3 has 14 amino acids. The CDR3 region is CASRDERGVWEQYF. The CDR3, as DNA: TGTGCCAGCAGGGATGAGCGGGGGGTGTGGGAGCAGTACTTC. Full variable domain (remainder filled in from reference TRBV7-2 and TRBJ2-7): GAGVSQSPSNKVTEKGKDVELRCDPISGHTALYWYRQSLGQGLEFLIYFQGNSAPDKSGLPSDRFSAERTGGSVSTLTIQRTQQEDSAVYLCASRDERGVWEQYFGPGTRLTVT.

The chain uses TRBV6-5 and TRBJ1-2; D unclear. The CDR3 loop spans 14 amino acids. Trimming removed 0 bases at V and 2 bases at J, with 7 bases between. CDR1 MNHEY and CDR2 SVGAGI come from the germline V gene. The CDR3 DNA reads TGTGCCAGCAGTTACTCCCCAGAAAACTATGGCTACACCTTC. Translating it yields CASSYSPENYGYTF.

This sequence joins TRBV3-1 and TRBJ2-7; no clear D gene. Germline V gene lookup returns CDR1 LGHDT and CDR2 YNNKEL (reference sequence). Trimming stripped 2 bases from V and 5 bases from J, with 10 bases between. The CDR3 contains 13 residues. This CDR3 reads CASSQPATHEQYF. Here the CDR3 DNA reads TGTGCCAGCAGCCAACCAGCAACCCACGAGCAGTACTTC.

The table lists this clonotype with many counts. The chain is built from TRBV7-8 and TRBJ2-3, with a tentative D call TRBD2 (5 bases). V lost 3 bases and J lost 3, with 7 bases in between. The CDR3 length is 13 residues. Germline CDR1 is SGHVS and CDR2 is FQNEAQ. The CDR3 is CASSFKRTDTQYF. CDR3 in DNA: TGTGCCAGCAGCTTCAAGCGGACAGATACGCAGTATTTT.